The present entry profiles one T cell receptor (beta chain) with its context. This sample was included in a study of blood T cell repertoires in COVID-19. The overall study: Symptom resolution, clearance, or two negative PCRs marked the recovered donors of Cohort 3. PBMCs, B-cell-depleted T cells, or T cells provided the cDNA or gDNA that made up the material.

V was trimmed by 7 bases and J by 0 bases, leaving 12 bases between them. The CDR3 runs to 14 residues. Germline assignment: CDR1 SGHRS and CDR2 YFSETQ. The study assigned cohorts using participant-reported clinical history. Assay: immunoSEQ multiplex PCR; the TCRdb copy retains only in-frame clones and omits some. The sample shows around 190,000 clones, 70% to 90% of them seen only once. V usage is TRBV5-1 and J usage is TRBJ2-3, with D maybe TRBD2 (6 bases). Sequencing was carried out using PBMCs or T cells enriched from blood (not recorded which). The sequence was collected from a woman aged 40 to 50 in a cohort exposed to, infected with or recovered from COVID-19 (not recorded which). Here the CDR3 DNA reads TGCGCCAGCCAGCGGGTTTCTAGCACAGATACGCAGTATTTT. Translating gives CASQRVSSTDTQYF.